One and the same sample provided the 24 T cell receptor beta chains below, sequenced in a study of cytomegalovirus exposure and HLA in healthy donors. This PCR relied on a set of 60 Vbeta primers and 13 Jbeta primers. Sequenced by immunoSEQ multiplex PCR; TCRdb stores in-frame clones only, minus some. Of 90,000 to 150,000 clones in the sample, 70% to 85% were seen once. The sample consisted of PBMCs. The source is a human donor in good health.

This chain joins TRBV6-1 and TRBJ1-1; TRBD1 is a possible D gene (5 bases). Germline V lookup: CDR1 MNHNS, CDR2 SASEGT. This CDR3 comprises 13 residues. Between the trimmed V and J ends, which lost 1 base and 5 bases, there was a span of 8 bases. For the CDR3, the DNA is TGTGCCAGCAGTGAAGTTTCAGGGACTGAAGCTTTCTTT. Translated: CASSEVSGTEAFF.

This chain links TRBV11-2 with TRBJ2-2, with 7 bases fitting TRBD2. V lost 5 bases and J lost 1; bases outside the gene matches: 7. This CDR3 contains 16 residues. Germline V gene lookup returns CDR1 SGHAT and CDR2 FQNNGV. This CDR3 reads CASSPLASGNTGELFF. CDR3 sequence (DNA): TGTGCCAGCAGCCCACTGGCTAGCGGGAACACCGGGGAGCTGTTTTTT.

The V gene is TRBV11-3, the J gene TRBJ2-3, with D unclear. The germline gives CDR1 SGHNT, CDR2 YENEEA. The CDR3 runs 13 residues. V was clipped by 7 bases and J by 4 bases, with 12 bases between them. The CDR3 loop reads CASTVAGADTQYF. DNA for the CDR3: TGTGCCAGCACGGTAGCTGGAGCAGATACGCAGTATTTT.

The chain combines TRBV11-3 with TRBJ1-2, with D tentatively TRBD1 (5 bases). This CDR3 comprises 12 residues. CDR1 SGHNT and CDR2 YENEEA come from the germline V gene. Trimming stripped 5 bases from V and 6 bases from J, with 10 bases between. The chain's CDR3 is CASSTTGDGYTF. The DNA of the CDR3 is TGTGCCAGCAGCACGACGGGGGATGGCTACACCTTC.

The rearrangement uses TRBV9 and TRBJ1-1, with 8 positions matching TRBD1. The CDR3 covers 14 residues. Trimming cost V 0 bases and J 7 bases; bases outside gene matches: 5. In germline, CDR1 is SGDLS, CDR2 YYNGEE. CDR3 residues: CASSVAGGAGEAFF. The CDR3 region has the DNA TGTGCCAGCAGCGTAGCAGGGGGCGCGGGTGAAGCTTTCTTT.

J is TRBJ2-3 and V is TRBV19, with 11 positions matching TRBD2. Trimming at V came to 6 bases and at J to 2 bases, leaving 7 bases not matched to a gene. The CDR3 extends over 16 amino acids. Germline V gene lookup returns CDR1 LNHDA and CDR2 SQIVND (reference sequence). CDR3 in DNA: TGTGCCAGTAGCCCAGGACTAGCGGGTTTCACAGATACGCAGTATTTT. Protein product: CASSPGLAGFTDTQYF.

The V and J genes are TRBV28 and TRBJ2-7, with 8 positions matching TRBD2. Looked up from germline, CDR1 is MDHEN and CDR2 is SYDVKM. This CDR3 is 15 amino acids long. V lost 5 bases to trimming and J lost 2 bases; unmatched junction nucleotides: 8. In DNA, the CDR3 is TGTGCCAGCAGTCTACGGGGGGGGAAGGCCTACGAGCAGTACTTC. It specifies CASSLRGGKAYEQYF.

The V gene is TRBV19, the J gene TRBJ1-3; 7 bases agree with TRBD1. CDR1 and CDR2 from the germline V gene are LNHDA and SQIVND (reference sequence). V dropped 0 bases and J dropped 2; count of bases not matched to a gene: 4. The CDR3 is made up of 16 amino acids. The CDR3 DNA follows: TGTGCCAGTAGTATAGACAGGGGGGACCCTGGAAACACCATATATTTT. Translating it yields CASSIDRGDPGNTIYF.

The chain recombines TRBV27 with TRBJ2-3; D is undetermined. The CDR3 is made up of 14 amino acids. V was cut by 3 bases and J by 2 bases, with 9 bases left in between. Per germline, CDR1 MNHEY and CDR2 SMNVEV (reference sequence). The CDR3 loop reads CASSFSGSTDTQYF. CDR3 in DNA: TGTGCCAGCAGTTTTAGTGGTTCCACAGATACGCAGTATTTT.

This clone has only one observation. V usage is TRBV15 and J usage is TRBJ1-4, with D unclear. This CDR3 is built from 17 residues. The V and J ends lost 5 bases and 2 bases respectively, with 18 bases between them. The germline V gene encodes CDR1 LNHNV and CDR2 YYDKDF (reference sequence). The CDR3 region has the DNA TGTGCCACCAGCCCGGCGGCAGTGGCGGCCACTAATGAAAAACTGTTTTTT. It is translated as CATSPAAVAATNEKLFF.

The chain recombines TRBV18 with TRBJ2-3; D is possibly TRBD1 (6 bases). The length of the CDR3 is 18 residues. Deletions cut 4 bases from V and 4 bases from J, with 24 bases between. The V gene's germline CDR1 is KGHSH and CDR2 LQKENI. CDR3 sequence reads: CASSLTSWGPESADTQYF. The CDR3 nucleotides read TGTGCCAGCTCACTCACATCCTGGGGGCCCGAGTCGGCAGATACGCAGTATTTT.

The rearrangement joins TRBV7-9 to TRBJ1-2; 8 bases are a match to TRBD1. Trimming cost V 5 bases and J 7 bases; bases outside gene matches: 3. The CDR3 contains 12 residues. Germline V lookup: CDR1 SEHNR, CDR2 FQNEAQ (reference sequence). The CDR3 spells CASSLGQVGYTF. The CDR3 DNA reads TGTGCCAGCAGCCTGGGACAGGTTGGCTACACCTTC.

The CDR3 bases are TGTGCCAGTAGTCGCGTACCCGGGGAGCTGTTTTTT. This encodes CASSRVPGELFF. The V call is TRBV19, the J call TRBJ2-2; the D is unclear. V was cut by 5 bases and J by 6 bases, with 7 bases left in between. Germline CDR1 LNHDA, CDR2 SQIVND (reference sequence). There are 12 residues in the CDR3.

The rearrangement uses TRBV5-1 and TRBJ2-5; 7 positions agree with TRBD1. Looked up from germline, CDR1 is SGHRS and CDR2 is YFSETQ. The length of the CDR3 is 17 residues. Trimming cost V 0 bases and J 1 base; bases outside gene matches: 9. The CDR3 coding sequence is TGCGCCAGCAGCTTGGAACCGGGACAGAGGTCCCAAGAGACCCAGTACTTC. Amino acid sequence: CASSLEPGQRSQETQYF.

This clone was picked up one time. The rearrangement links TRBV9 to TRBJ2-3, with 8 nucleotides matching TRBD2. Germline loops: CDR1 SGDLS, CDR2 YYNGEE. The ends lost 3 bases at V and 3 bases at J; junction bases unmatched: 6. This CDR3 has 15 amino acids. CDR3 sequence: CASSAQSGSTDTQYF. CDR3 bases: TGTGCCAGCAGCGCCCAGAGCGGGAGTACAGATACGCAGTATTTT.

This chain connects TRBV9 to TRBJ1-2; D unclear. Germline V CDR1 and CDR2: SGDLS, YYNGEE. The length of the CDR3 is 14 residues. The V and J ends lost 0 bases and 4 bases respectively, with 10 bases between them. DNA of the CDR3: TGTGCCAGCAGCGTAGAAGAGGAGGGCTATGGCTACACCTTC. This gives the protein CASSVEEEGYGYTF.

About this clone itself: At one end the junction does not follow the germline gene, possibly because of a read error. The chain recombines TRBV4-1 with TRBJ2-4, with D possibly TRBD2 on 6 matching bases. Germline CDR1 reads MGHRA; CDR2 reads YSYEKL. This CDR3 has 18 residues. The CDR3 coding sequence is TGCGCCAGCAGCAAAGACCCGGGGGTCTCATTAGCCAAAAACAGTCAGTACTTC. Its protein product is CASSKDPGVSLAKNSQYF.

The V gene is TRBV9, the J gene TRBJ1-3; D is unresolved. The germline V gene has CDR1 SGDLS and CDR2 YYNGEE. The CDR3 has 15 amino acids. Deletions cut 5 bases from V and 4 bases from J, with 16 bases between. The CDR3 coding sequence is TGTGCCAGCAGTGCCGGTGGCGCGGGGGGAAACACCATATATTTT. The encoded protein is CASSAGGAGGNTIYF.

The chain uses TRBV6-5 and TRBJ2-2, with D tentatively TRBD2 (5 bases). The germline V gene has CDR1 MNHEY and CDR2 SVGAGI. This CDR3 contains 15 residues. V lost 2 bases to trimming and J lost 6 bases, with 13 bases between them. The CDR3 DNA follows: TGTGCCAGCAGTTACGGTACTAGAGTCGCCGGGGAGCTGTTTTTT. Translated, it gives CASSYGTRVAGELFF.

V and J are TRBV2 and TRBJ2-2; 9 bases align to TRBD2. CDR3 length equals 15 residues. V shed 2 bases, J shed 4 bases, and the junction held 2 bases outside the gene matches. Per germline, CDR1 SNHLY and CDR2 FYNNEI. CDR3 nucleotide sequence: TGTGCCAGCAGTGAACGGCGGGAGGGCACCGGGGAGCTGTTTTTT. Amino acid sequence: CASSERREGTGELFF. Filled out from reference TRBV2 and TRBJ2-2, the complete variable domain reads EPEVTQTPSHQVTQMGQEVILRCVPISNHLYFYWYRQILGQKVEFLVSFYNNEISEKSEIFDDQFSVERPDGSNFTLKIRSTKLEDSAMYFCASSERREGTGELFFGEGSRLTVL.

The CDR3: CASSVDRARGDGYTF. For the CDR3, the DNA is TGTGCCAGCAGCGTAGACCGGGCCCGGGGGGATGGCTACACCTTC. The rearrangement links TRBV9 to TRBJ1-2; D is perhaps TRBD1 (5 bases). The V end lost 0 bases, the J end lost 6 bases, and 15 bases lay between the germline ends. The CDR3 has 15 amino acids. Germline CDR1 is SGDLS and CDR2 is YYNGEE.

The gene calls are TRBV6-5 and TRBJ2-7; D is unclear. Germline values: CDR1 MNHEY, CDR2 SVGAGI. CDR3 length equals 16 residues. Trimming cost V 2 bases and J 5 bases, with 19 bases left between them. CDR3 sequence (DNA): TGTGCCAGCAGTTACAGCCTGGCGGTCCGTAGTAACGAGCAGTACTTC. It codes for CASSYSLAVRSNEQYF.

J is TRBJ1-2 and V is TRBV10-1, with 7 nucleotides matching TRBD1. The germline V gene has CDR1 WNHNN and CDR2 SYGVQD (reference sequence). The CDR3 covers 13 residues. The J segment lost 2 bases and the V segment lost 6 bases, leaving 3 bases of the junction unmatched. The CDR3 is CASSETGNYGYTF. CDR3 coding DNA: TGCGCCAGCAGCGAGACAGGGAACTATGGCTACACCTTC.

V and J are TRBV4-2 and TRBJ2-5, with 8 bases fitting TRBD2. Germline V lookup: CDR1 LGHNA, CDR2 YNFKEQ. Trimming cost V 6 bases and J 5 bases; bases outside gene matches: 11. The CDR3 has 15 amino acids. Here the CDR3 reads CASRTLGLVRETQYF. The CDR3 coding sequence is TGTGCCAGCAGAACACTGGGACTAGTCCGGGAGACCCAGTACTTC.